This TCR beta chain appears in the sequencing data of a study of T cell responses to AZD1222 COVID-19 vaccine. Points from the study as a whole: Unmutated variant regions are reportedly the target of nearly half of TCRs that are spike-specific.

For this clone: Antigen: not known.

From germline, CDR1 is SGHDN and CDR2 FVKESK. This CDR3 has 14 amino acids. The ends lost 3 bases at V and 7 bases at J; junction bases unmatched: 8. Assay: immunoSEQ multiplex PCR; the TCRdb copy retains only in-frame clones and omits some. The sample shows around 150,000 clones, less than 95% of them seen only once. V usage is TRBV14 and J usage is TRBJ1-2, with TRBD1 matching 7 bases. The TCR was taken from an adult who received the AZD1222 COVID-19 vaccine. The sequences come from peripheral blood, collected 28 days after the second AZD1222 dose. The CDR3 region is CASSQAGTVRGYTF. CDR3 coding DNA: TGTGCCAGCAGCCAGGCCGGGACAGTCCGTGGCTACACCTTC.